These 6 T cell receptor beta chains came from one sample sequenced in a study of control samples from healthy donors and cancer patients. TCRdb keeps only in-frame clones here, not all; method: immunoSEQ multiplex PCR. The data contain more than 140,000 clones, approximately 94% of them seen just once; the ten biggest clones take up about an eighth. The sequenced material came from blood. The receptors here all came from a man aged 40-50 years in good health.

This chain joins TRBV10-1 and TRBJ2-3, with D perhaps TRBD1 or TRBD2 (5 bases each). CDR3 length equals 15 residues. Trimming removed 4 bases at V and 0 bases at J, with 11 bases between. Germline values: CDR1 WNHNN, CDR2 SYGVQD (reference sequence). Written as DNA, the CDR3 is TGCGCCAGCAGTGCGGGGCTTCTTAGCACAGATACGCAGTATTTT. Translation: CASSAGLLSTDTQYF.

The V and J genes are TRBV4-2 and TRBJ1-1, with unresolved D. Germline CDR1 is LGHNA and CDR2 is YNFKEQ. V gave up 2 bases and J gave up 3 bases, with 7 bases separating them. The CDR3 contains 13 residues. This CDR3 is CASSQNDDTEAFF. DNA for the CDR3: TGTGCCAGCAGCCAAAACGACGACACTGAAGCTTTCTTT.

This chain uses TRBV27 with TRBJ1-3; D is ambiguous. V gave up 0 bases and J gave up 0 bases, with 9 bases separating them. The CDR3 has 16 residues. CDR1 and CDR2 (germline): MNHEY, SMNVEV (reference sequence). The CDR3 protein is CASSLSYSISGNTIYF. CDR3 in DNA: TGTGCCAGCAGTTTATCATACTCTATCTCTGGAAACACCATATATTTT.

The chain links TRBV6-2 or TRBV6-3 to TRBJ2-6, with 8 positions matching TRBD1. The CDR3 extends over 18 amino acids. The V segment lost 2 bases and the J segment 0 bases; nucleotides outside the gene matches: 6. The V gene's germline CDR1 is MNHEY and CDR2 SVGEGT. The CDR3 bases are TGTGCCAGCAGTTACAGGCAGGGGGCCCGCTCTGGGGCCAACGTCCTGACTTTC. Translated: CASSYRQGARSGANVLTF.

A single count supports this clone. V and J are TRBV7-9 and TRBJ1-1; perhaps TRBD1 as D (6 bases). The CDR3 sequence is 14 residues long. The germline gives CDR1 SEHNR, CDR2 FQNEAQ (reference sequence). The germline V and J ends were trimmed by 6 bases and 3 bases, with 14 bases remaining between them. The CDR3 here is CASSPPTGYTEAFF. The CDR3 DNA reads as TGTGCCAGCAGTCCACCCACAGGGTACACTGAAGCTTTCTTT.

This chain links TRBV5-6 with TRBJ2-7; D ambiguous. Germline CDR1 and CDR2: SGHDT and YYEEEE. The CDR3 extends over 13 amino acids. The V end was cut by 0 bases, the J end by 3 bases, with 7 bases between. DNA for the CDR3: TGTGCCAGCAGCTTGGTTAACAGCTACGAGCAGTACTTC. Protein sequence: CASSLVNSYEQYF. Looking up the rest from reference TRBV5-6 and TRBJ2-7 gives the full variable domain: DAGVTQSPTHLIKTRGQQVTLRCSPKSGHDTVSWYQQALGQGPQFIFQYYEEEERQRGNFPDRFSGHQFPNYSSELNVNALLLGDSALYLCASSLVNSYEQYFGPGTRLTVT.